The subject of this entry is one T cell receptor (beta chain). Its antigen is not identified. The repertoire was sequenced with immunoSEQ multiplex PCR; TCRdb's copy has only in-frame clones and lacks some. In the table there are 150,000 or so clones, roughly nine tenths of which are singletons. The length of the CDR3 is 15 residues. The V gene's germline CDR1 is KGHSH and CDR2 LQKENI. Germline trimming cut 0 bases from V and 3 bases from J; bases unmatched to any gene: 2. These data belong to a study of cytomegalovirus exposure and HLA in healthy donors. Study-level points and caveats: Confirmation in vitro established that a few CMV-associated chains were specific for CMV antigens. According to the study, 160 or so TCR beta chains were cytomegalovirus-associated. In the 120 validation repertoires, approximately 94% of cluster scores exceeded 0, per a later analysis.

The rearrangement links TRBV18 to TRBJ2-7; 10 bases are shared with TRBD2. The sequence was obtained from a woman younger than 30 in good health and CMV-seropositive. The sequencing sample was made of PBMCs. CDR3: CASSPPVAGGYEQYF. Here the CDR3 DNA reads TGTGCCAGCTCACCACCTGTAGCGGGAGGCTACGAGCAGTACTTC.